The next 21 T cell receptor beta chains were all read from a single sample in a study of early T cells in non-severe SARS-CoV-2 infection. TCRdb fed the 5' RACE reads into MiXCR, producing one record per CDR3 protein. The sample has some 21,000 distinct CDR3 sequences, about 4% seen once. Source material: whole blood. The receptors come from an adult who was a healthcare worker with PCR-confirmed SARS-CoV-2 infection or an uninfected control (not recorded which).

The table lists this clonotype with many counts. The chain couples TRBV5-1 to TRBJ2-7, with 7 bases matching TRBD1. Germline lookup yields CDR1 SGHRS and CDR2 YFSETQ. CDR3 length: 16 residues. After removal of 2 bases from V and 2 bases from J, the junction contained 10 bases not matched to a gene. The CDR3, as DNA: TGCGCCAGCAGCTTCGCCGCCGGGACAGCAACCTACGAGCAGTACTTC. Protein product: CASSFAAGTATYEQYF.

This clonotype has at least ten counts. The chain carries TRBV20-1 and TRBJ2-3; 9 positions agree with TRBD2. Looked up from germline, CDR1 is DFQATT and CDR2 is SNEGSKA (reference sequence). This CDR3 is 14 amino acids long. V shed 3 bases and J 8 bases; nucleotides not matched to a gene: 9. This chain's CDR3 is CSARLAGLTGTQYF. The CDR3 bases are TGCAGTGCTAGGCTAGCGGGGTTGACGGGTACGCAGTATTTT.

This clonotype was observed at least ten times. Sequence at one end of the junction differs from germline and may be a read error. The chain uses TRBV5-1 and TRBJ2-1; the match to TRBD1 covers 7 bases. Germline CDR1 reads SGHRS; CDR2 reads YFSETQ. CDR3 size: 14 residues. The CDR3 DNA sequence: TGCGCCAGCAGCCGGAGACAGGGTTACAGTGAGCAGTTCTTC. It translates to CASSRRQGYSEQFF. The full variable domain, in which reference TRBV5-1 and TRBJ2-1 provide the parts outside the CDR3, is KAGVTQTPRYLIKTRGQQVTLSCSPISGHRSVSWYQQTPGQGLQFLFEYFSETQRNKGNFPGRFSGRQFSNSRSEMNVSTLELGDSALYLCASSRRQGYSEQFFGPGTRLTVL.

This clonotype was seen many times. V and J are TRBV6-1 and TRBJ2-1; TRBD2 aligns across 10 bases. This CDR3 is built from 16 residues. The germline gives CDR1 MNHNS, CDR2 SASEGT. V trimming: 7 bases; J trimming: 2 bases; junction bases outside the gene matches: 8. CDR3 residues: CASIRVLAGAYNEQFF. For the CDR3, the DNA is TGTGCCAGCATACGAGTCCTAGCGGGGGCCTACAATGAGCAGTTCTTC.

This clonotype was detected ten times or more. The V gene is TRBV30, the J gene TRBJ2-3; TRBD2 might be the D (6 bases). CDR1 is GTSNPN, CDR2 SVGIG, per germline (reference sequence). The germline V and J ends were trimmed by 5 bases and 4 bases, with 13 bases remaining between them. This CDR3 region has 13 residues. CDR3 DNA: TGTGCCTGGGAGGTGGGGGGTTCAGATACGCAGTATTTT. Its translation is CAWEVGGSDTQYF.

This clonotype was found many times. The chain uses TRBV5-4 and TRBJ2-2; D unresolved. Germline CDR1 and CDR2: SGHNT and YYREEE (reference sequence). Trimming took 0 bases from V and 2 from J, leaving 5 bases between them. CDR3 length equals 14 residues. CDR3 bases: TGTGCCAGCAGCTTGGAGGGTAACACCGGGGAGCTGTTTTTT. It specifies CASSLEGNTGELFF.

Many counts were recorded for this clonotype. The rearrangement links TRBV7-8 to TRBJ1-5, with D hard to call. With 0 bases removed from V and 5 bases from J, the gap between germline ends came to 8 bases. CDR3 size: 14 residues. Germline V gene data show CDR1 as SGHVS and CDR2 as FQNEAQ. The CDR3 region has the DNA TGTGCCAGCAGCTTAGCGGGCCAGCATCAGCCCCAGCATTTT. This gives the protein CASSLAGQHQPQHF.

This clonotype was detected a few times. The chain uses TRBV6-5 and TRBJ2-3, with D tentatively TRBD1 (6 bases). The germline V gene has CDR1 MNHEY and CDR2 SVGAGI. This CDR3 contains 14 residues. V was cut by 6 bases and J by 2 bases, with 12 bases left in between. CDR3 protein: CASRTGSYTDTQYF. The CDR3 DNA reads TGTGCCAGCAGGACAGGTTCTTACACAGATACGCAGTATTTT.

At least ten counts were recorded for this clonotype. The V gene is TRBV6-6, the J gene TRBJ2-1; 7 bases agree with TRBD1. V lost 4 bases to trimming and J lost 10 bases; unmatched junction nucleotides: 10. The CDR3 has 14 residues. Germline assignment: CDR1 MNHNY and CDR2 SVGAGI (reference sequence). The CDR3 DNA sequence: TGTGCCAGCAGTTTCGGACAGGAGCTTGAGGAGCAGTTCTTC. Translating gives CASSFGQELEEQFF.

Ten or more counts support this clonotype. The chain couples TRBV6-5 to TRBJ1-2, with D perhaps matching TRBD1 (6 bases). V lost 8 bases and J 6 bases, leaving 10 bases between the germline ends. Germline V gene lookup returns CDR1 MNHEY and CDR2 SVGAGI. The CDR3 sequence is 11 residues long. For the CDR3, the DNA is TGTGCCAGCCGCAGGGGAGATGGCTACACCTTC. Amino acids: CASRRGDGYTF.

The V call is TRBV29-1, the J call TRBJ2-3, with D possibly matching TRBD1 (6 bases). This CDR3 contains 13 residues. Germline loops: CDR1 SQVTM, CDR2 ANQGSEA. Trimming pared 4 bases from V and 0 bases from J, leaving 8 bases between. The DNA of the CDR3 is TGCAGCGTTGGGACAGCTAGCACAGATACGCAGTATTTT. As protein: CSVGTASTDTQYF.

This clonotype was detected many times. This sequence joins TRBV12-5 and TRBJ1-6; D is unresolved. Per germline, CDR1 LGHNT and CDR2 FRNRAP. The V end lost 1 base, the J end lost 7 bases, and 11 bases lay between the germline ends. The CDR3 loop spans 15 amino acids. CDR3 loop: CASGLGQKTNSPLHF. The CDR3 region has the DNA TGTGCTAGTGGTTTGGGTCAGAAAACAAATTCACCCCTCCACTTT.

This clonotype qualifies as medium-sized. The chain uses TRBV20-1 and TRBJ2-7; no clear D. The CDR3 consists of 12 residues. Trimming took off 6 bases at V and 3 bases at J, with 12 bases between the two ends. The germline V gene encodes CDR1 DFQATT and CDR2 SNEGSKA (reference sequence). The CDR3 reads CSASVVNYEQYF. CDR3 DNA: TGCAGTGCGAGTGTGGTCAACTACGAGCAGTACTTC.

This clonotype was recorded at least ten times. The V and J genes are TRBV15 and TRBJ2-3; TRBD1 might be the D (5 bases). In germline, CDR1 is LNHNV, CDR2 YYDKDF (reference sequence). V lost 0 bases to trimming and J lost 1 base, with 11 bases between them. The CDR3 has 16 amino acids. The CDR3, as DNA: TGTGCCACCAGCAGAGATTCCTTAGGGGGCACAGATACGCAGTATTTT. Residues: CATSRDSLGGTDTQYF.

Many counts were recorded for this clonotype. The chain carries TRBV10-3 and TRBJ2-3, with a tentative D call TRBD2 (7 bases). Germline V lookup: CDR1 ENHRY, CDR2 SYGVKD. The CDR3 consists of 16 residues. V lost 4 bases and J 3 bases, leaving 17 bases between the germline ends. The CDR3 DNA is TGTGCCATCAGTGGGGGGCAGCGGGGACGAACAGATACGCAGTATTTT. It is translated as CAISGGQRGRTDTQYF.

There are many counts of this clonotype. The CDR3 sequence is CASSSWDRGRYEKLFF. Written as DNA, the CDR3 is TGTGCCAGCAGCTCATGGGACAGGGGCCGTTATGAAAAACTGTTTTTT. The chain employs TRBV5-5 and TRBJ1-4; 10 bases align to TRBD1. CDR1 SGHKS and CDR2 YYEKEE come from the germline V gene (reference sequence). The V and J ends lost 3 bases and 6 bases, in that order; junction bases with no gene match: 8. The CDR3 extends over 16 amino acids. The complete variable domain, with remaining parts taken from reference TRBV5-5 and TRBJ1-4, reads DAGVTQSPTHLIKTRGQQVTLRCSPISGHKSVSWYQQVLGQGPQFIFQYYEKEERGRGNFPDRFSARQFPNYSSELNVNALLLGDSALYLCASSSWDRGRYEKLFFGSGTQLSVL.

In this sample, this clonotype turned up a few times. This chain uses TRBV7-2 with TRBJ2-7; 12 nucleotides match TRBD2. This CDR3 has 15 residues. Germline lookup yields CDR1 SGHTA and CDR2 FQGNSA. J lost 4 bases, V lost 4 bases, and 5 bases had no gene match. The CDR3 nucleotides are TGTGCCAGCAGCTCGACTAGCGGGGGAGGTTACGAGCAGTACTTC. Protein: CASSSTSGGGYEQYF.

This clonotype has at least ten counts. The gene calls are TRBV7-2 and TRBJ2-3; the D gene is possibly TRBD1 (5 bases). Trimming took 5 bases from V and 2 from J, leaving 17 bases between them. The CDR3 sequence is 16 residues long. The germline gives CDR1 SGHTA, CDR2 FQGNSA. The CDR3 sequence: CASSINSGSNTDTQYF. CDR3 nucleotides: TGTGCCAGCAGCATCAATTCAGGGTCAAACACAGATACGCAGTATTTT.

This clonotype occurred many times. The V and J genes are TRBV5-1 and TRBJ1-1; 7 bases agree with TRBD1. The CDR3 extends over 14 amino acids. V gave up 5 bases and J gave up 4 bases; unmatched junction bases: 8. Germline V gene lookup returns CDR1 SGHRS and CDR2 YFSETQ. The CDR3 DNA reads as TGCGCCAGCAGAAATGACCCAGGGGGCACTGAAGCTTTCTTT. Its translation: CASRNDPGGTEAFF.

In this sample, this clonotype turned up many times. V gene TRBV29-1 combines with J gene TRBJ2-1; 13 bases fit TRBD2. This CDR3 contains 15 residues. Germline values: CDR1 SQVTM, CDR2 ANQGSEA. V gave up 7 bases and J gave up 8 bases; unmatched junction bases: 11. CDR3 DNA sequence: TGCAGCGGGACTAGCGGGGGAGCCTTAGGGGATGAGCAGTTCTTC. Translating gives CSGTSGGALGDEQFF.

This clonotype has a count of ten or more. The V gene is TRBV20-1, the J gene TRBJ1-5; no reliable D call. Trimming removed 6 bases at V and 3 bases at J, with 12 bases between. Germline CDR1 and CDR2: DFQATT and SNEGSKA (reference sequence). This CDR3 spans 13 amino acids. The CDR3 nucleotides are TGCAGTGCCCGAAATAACCTCAATCAGCCCCAGCATTTT. Translating it yields CSARNNLNQPQHF.